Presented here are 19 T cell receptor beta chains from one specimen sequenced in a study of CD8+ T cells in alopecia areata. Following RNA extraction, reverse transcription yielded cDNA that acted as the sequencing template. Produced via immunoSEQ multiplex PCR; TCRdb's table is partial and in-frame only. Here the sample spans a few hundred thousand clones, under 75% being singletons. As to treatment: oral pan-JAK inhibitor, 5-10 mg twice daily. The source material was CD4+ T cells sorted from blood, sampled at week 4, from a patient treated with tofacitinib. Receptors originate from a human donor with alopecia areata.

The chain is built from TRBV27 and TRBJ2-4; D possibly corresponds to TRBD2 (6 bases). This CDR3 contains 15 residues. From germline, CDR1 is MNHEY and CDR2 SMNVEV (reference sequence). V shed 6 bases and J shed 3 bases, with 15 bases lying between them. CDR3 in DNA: TGTGCCAGCAGCCAGACCTTGGGGGGCAAAAACATTCAGTACTTC. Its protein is CASSQTLGGKNIQYF.

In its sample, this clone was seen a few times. The CDR3 protein is CASSVTWNTEAFF. Written as DNA, the CDR3 is TGTGCCAGCAGTGTTACCTGGAACACTGAAGCTTTCTTT. The rearrangement joins TRBV6-4 to TRBJ1-1, with D uncertain. Trimming left V 4 bases short and J 1 base short, with 7 bases between. The CDR3 covers 13 residues. Germline assignment: CDR1 MRHNA and CDR2 SNTAGT.

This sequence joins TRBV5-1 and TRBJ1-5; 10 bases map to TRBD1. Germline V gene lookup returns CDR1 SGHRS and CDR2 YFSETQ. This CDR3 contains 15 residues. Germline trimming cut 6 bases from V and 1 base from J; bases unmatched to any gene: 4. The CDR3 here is CASIWDRGSNQPQHF. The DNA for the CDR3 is TGCGCCAGCATCTGGGACAGGGGAAGCAATCAGCCCCAGCATTTT.

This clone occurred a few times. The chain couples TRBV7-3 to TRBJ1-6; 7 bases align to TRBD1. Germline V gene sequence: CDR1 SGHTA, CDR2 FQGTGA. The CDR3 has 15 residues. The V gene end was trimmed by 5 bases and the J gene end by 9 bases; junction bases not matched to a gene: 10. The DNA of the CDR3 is TGTGCCAGCAGCGCCAAGCCGGGACAGAGTTCACCCCTCCACTTT. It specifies CASSAKPGQSSPLHF. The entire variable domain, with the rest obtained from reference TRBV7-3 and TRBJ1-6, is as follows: GAGVSQTPSNKVTEKGKYVELRCDPISGHTALYWYRQSLGQGPEFLIYFQGTGAADDSGLPNDRFFAVRPEGSVSTLKIQRTERGDSAVYLCASSAKPGQSSPLHFGNGTRLTVT.

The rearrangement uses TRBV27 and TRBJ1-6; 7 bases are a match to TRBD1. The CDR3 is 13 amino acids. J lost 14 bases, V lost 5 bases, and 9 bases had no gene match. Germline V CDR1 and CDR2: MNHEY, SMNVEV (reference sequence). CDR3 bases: TGTGCCAGCAGTCGGACAGGCGGAGGGACCCTCCACTTT. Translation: CASSRTGGGTLHF.

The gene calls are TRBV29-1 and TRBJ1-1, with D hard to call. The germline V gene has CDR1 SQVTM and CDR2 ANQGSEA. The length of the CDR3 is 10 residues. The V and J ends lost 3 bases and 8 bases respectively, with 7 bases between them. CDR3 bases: TGCAGCGTTGAGTCCAGGGAAGCTTTCTTT. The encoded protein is CSVESREAFF. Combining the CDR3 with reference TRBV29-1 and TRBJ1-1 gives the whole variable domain SAVISQKPSRDICQRGTSLTIQCQVDSQVTMMFWYRQQPGQSLTLIATANQGSEATYESGFVIDKFPISRPNLTFSTLTVSNMSPEDSSIYLCSVESREAFFGQGTRLTVV.

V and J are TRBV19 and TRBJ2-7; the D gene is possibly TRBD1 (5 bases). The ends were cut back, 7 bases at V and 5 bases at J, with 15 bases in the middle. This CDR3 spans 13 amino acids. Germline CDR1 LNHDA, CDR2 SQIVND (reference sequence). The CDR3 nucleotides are TGTGCCAGTAATCGTGGGGCCCAGGACGAGCAGTACTTC. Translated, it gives CASNRGAQDEQYF.

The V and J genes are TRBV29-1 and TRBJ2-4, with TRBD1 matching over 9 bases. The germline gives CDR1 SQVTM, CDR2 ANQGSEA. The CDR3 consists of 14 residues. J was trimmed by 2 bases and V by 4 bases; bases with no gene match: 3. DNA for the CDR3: TGCAGCGTTGTAGGGACAGGGACCAAAAACATTCAGTACTTC. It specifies CSVVGTGTKNIQYF. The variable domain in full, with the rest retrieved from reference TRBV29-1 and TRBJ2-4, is SAVISQKPSRDICQRGTSLTIQCQVDSQVTMMFWYRQQPGQSLTLIATANQGSEATYESGFVIDKFPISRPNLTFSTLTVSNMSPEDSSIYLCSVVGTGTKNIQYFGAGTRLSVL.

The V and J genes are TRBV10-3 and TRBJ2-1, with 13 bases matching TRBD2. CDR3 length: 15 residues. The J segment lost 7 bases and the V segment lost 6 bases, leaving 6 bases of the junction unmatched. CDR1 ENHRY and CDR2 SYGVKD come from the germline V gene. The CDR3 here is CAISAGTSGKNEQFF. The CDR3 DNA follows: TGTGCCATCAGCGCCGGGACTAGCGGGAAGAATGAGCAGTTCTTC.

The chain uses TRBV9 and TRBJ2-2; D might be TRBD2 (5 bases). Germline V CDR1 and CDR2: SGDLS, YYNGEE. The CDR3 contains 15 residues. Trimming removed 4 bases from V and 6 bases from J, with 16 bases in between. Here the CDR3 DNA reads TGTGCCAGCAGCCCGAGACCCACTAGGGCCGGGGAGCTGTTTTTT. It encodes CASSPRPTRAGELFF.

The CDR3 protein is CATKVGLVMSTDTQYF. CDR3 sequence (DNA): TGTGCCACCAAAGTCGGGCTCGTCATGTCCACAGATACGCAGTATTTT. The chain links TRBV10-3 to TRBJ2-3; no firm D call. Germline-derived CDR1 and CDR2 are ENHRY and SYGVKD. V was trimmed by 10 bases and J by 2 bases, leaving 22 bases between them. The CDR3 extends over 16 amino acids.

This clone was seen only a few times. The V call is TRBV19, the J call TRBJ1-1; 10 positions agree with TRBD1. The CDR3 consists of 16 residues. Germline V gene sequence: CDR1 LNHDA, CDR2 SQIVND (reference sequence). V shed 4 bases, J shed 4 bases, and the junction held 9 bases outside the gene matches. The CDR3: CASSKGQGESRTEAFF. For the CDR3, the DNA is TGTGCCAGTAGTAAAGGACAGGGGGAATCTCGCACTGAAGCTTTCTTT.

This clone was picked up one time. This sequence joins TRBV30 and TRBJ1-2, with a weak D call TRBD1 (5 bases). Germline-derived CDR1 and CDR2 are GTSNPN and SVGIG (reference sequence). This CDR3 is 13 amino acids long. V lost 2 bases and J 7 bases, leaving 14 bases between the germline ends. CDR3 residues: CAWSRAGSLGYTF. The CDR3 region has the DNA TGTGCCTGGAGTCGGGCAGGGTCGCTTGGCTACACCTTC.

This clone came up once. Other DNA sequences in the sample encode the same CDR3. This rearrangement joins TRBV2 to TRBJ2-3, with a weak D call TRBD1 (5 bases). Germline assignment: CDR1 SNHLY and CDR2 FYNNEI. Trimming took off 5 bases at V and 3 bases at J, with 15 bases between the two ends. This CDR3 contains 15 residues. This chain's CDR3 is CASSQGQGRTDTQYF. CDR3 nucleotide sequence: TGTGCCAGCAGTCAAGGGCAGGGTAGGACAGATACGCAGTATTTT. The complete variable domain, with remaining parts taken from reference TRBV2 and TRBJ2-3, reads EPEVTQTPSHQVTQMGQEVILRCVPISNHLYFYWYRQILGQKVEFLVSFYNNEISEKSEIFDDQFSVERPDGSNFTLKIRSTKLEDSAMYFCASSQGQGRTDTQYFGPGTRLTVL.

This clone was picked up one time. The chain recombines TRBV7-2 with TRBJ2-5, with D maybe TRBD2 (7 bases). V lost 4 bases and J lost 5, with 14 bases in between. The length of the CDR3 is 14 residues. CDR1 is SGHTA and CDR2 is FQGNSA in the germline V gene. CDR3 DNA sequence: TGTGCCAGCAGCTCCGGAGGGGGAGGGGAGACCCAGTACTTC. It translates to CASSSGGGGETQYF.

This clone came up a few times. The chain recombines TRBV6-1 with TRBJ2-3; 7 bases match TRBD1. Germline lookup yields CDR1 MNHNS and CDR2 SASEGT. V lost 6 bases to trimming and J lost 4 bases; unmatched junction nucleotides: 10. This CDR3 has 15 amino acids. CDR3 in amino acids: CASRTTGLPADTQYF. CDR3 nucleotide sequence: TGTGCCAGCAGGACGACAGGGCTTCCTGCAGATACGCAGTATTTT.

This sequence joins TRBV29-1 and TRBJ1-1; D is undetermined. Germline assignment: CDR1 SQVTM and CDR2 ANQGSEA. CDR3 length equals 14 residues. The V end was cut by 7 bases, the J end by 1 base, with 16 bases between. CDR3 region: CSAGKGLENTEAFF. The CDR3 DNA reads TGCAGCGCCGGCAAGGGTCTTGAGAACACTGAAGCTTTCTTT.

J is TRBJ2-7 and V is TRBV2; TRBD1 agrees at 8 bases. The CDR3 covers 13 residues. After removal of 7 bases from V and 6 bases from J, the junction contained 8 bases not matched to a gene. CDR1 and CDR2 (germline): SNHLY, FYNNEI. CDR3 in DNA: TGTGCCAGCACAAAGGACAGGGCCTCCGAGCAGTACTTC. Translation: CASTKDRASEQYF.

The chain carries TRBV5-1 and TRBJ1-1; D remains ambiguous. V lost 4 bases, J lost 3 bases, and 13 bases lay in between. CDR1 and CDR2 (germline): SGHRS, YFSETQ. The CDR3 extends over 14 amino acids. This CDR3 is CASSLAGGDTEAFF. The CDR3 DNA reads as TGCGCCAGCAGCCTGGCTGGTGGGGACACTGAAGCTTTCTTT.